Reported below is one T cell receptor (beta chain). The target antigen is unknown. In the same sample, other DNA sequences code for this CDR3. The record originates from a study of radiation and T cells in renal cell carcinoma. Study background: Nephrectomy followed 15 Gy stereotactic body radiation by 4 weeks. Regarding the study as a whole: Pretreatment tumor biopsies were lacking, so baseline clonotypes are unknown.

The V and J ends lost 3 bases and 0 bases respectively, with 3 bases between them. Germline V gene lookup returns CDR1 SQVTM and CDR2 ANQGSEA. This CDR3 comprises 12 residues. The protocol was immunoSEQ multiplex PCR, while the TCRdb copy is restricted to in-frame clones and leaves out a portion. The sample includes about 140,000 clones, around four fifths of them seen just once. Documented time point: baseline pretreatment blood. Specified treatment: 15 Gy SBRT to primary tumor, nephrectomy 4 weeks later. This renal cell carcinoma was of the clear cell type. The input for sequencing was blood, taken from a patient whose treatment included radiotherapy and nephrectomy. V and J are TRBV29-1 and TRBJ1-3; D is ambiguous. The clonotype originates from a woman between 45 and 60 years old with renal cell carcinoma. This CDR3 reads CSVDNSGNTIYF. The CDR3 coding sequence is TGCAGCGTTGACAACTCTGGAAACACCATATATTTT.